This entry features one TCR beta chain sequence. An end of the junction differs from the germline gene, which may be a read error. The data are from a study of T cell changes during pregnancy in multiple sclerosis. Germline V CDR1 and CDR2: SGHTA, FQGNSA. The CDR3 spans 16 residues. This table comes from immunoSEQ multiplex PCR, and its TCRdb copy is limited to in-frame clones, with some not included. The table has 35,000 or so clones, roughly 88% seen once. The sample consisted of CD4+ T cells from peripheral blood mononuclear cells, taken before pregnancy. The gene calls are TRBV7-2 and TRBJ1-5; no firm D call. The source is a female donor with multiple sclerosis, enrolled in a pregnancy study. The chain's CDR3 is CASTLGHYWGNQPQHF. The CDR3 DNA follows: TGTGCCAGCACCTTAGGGCACTATTGGGGCAATCAGCCCCAGCATTTT.